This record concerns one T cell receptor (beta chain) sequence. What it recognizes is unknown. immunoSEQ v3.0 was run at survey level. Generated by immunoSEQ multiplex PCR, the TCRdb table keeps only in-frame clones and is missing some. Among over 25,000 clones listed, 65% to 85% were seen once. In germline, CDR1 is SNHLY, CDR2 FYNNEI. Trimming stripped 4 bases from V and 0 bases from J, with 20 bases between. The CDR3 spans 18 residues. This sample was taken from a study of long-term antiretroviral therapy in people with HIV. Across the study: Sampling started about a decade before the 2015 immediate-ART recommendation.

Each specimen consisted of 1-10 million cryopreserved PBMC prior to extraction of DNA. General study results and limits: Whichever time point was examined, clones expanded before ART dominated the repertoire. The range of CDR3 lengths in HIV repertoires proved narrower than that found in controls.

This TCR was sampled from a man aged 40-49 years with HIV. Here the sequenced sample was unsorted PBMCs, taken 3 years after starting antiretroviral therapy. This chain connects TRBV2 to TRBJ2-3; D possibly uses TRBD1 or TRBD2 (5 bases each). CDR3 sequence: CASSVASPPGPSTDTQYF. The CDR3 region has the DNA TGTGCCAGCAGTGTGGCAAGTCCTCCGGGACCCAGCACAGATACGCAGTATTTT.